This T cell receptor beta chain stems from a study of CD8+CD57+ T cells in acquired aplastic anemia. Germline assignment: CDR1 KGHDR and CDR2 SFDVKD. There are 16 residues in the CDR3. V trimming: 10 bases; J trimming: 2 bases; junction bases outside the gene matches: 13. Genomic DNA served as template for TCR beta VDJ and CDR3 profiling. TCRdb itself ran the reads through MiXCR, one entry per CDR3 protein. The sample has under 250,000 distinct CDR3 sequences, 55% to 65% seen once; the top ten hold roughly 61%. By flow cytometry, patients selected for sequencing had shown an expansion of CD8+CD57+ cells.

The specimen sequenced was sorted CD4+, CD8+, or CD8+CD57+ T cells (not recorded which) from PBMCs. This chain connects TRBV24-1 to TRBJ2-5; the match to TRBD1 covers 9 bases. This clonotype was obtained from a human donor with aplastic anemia. The CDR3 sequence: CATPYRGTGWQETQYF. In DNA, the CDR3 is TGTGCCACACCCTATCGGGGGACAGGGTGGCAAGAGACCCAGTACTTC.